One sample yielded the 29 T cell receptor beta chains listed below, sequenced in a study of cytomegalovirus exposure and HLA in healthy donors. Assay used: immunoSEQ multiplex PCR; TCRdb lists only in-frame clones, some missing. Of about 130,000 clones in the sample, roughly four fifths were seen once. The source material was PBMCs. These TCRs come from a man younger than 45 in good health and CMV-seropositive.

This chain connects TRBV27 to TRBJ1-5; no clear D. Looked up from germline, CDR1 is MNHEY and CDR2 is SMNVEV (reference sequence). The CDR3 is made up of 16 amino acids. V lost 3 bases to trimming and J lost 2 bases, with 14 bases between them. CDR3 in amino acids: CASSLFPQDGNQPQHF. CDR3 coding DNA: TGTGCCAGCAGTTTGTTTCCCCAGGATGGCAATCAGCCCCAGCATTTT.

The V gene is TRBV6-1, the J gene TRBJ1-2; maybe TRBD1 (6 bases). The germline gives CDR1 MNHNS, CDR2 SASEGT. CDR3 size: 16 residues. The V end lost 4 bases, the J end lost 5 bases, and 20 bases lay between the germline ends. This chain's CDR3 is CASSATGSLGGYGYTF. CDR3 DNA sequence: TGTGCCAGCAGTGCCACAGGGAGTTTAGGAGGTTATGGCTACACCTTC.

This clone has only one observation. The chain joins TRBV5-1 to TRBJ2-7, with 14 positions matching TRBD2. The V and J ends lost 4 bases and 0 bases, in that order; junction bases with no gene match: 9. This CDR3 contains 18 residues. CDR1 SGHRS and CDR2 YFSETQ come from the germline V gene. CDR3 sequence: CASSLPTSGGASSYEQYF. Here the CDR3 DNA reads TGCGCCAGCAGCCTCCCGACTAGCGGGGGGGCTAGCTCCTACGAGCAGTACTTC.

The chain combines TRBV6-1 with TRBJ1-2; D might be TRBD1 (6 bases). Trimming took 5 bases from V and 4 from J, leaving 14 bases between them. The CDR3 sequence is 14 residues long. Germline V gene data show CDR1 as MNHNS and CDR2 as SASEGT. CDR3 amino acids: CASSPQGPAYGYTF. The DNA of the CDR3 is TGTGCCAGCAGTCCCCAGGGGCCGGCCTATGGCTACACCTTC.

The V gene is TRBV18, the J gene TRBJ2-1; weak D call: TRBD1 (6 bases). Germline V lookup: CDR1 KGHSH, CDR2 LQKENI. This CDR3 is built from 13 residues. V was clipped by 1 base and J by 5 bases, with 6 bases between them. DNA of the CDR3: TGTGCCAGCTCACCACGGGACAACAATGAGCAGTTCTTC. Protein: CASSPRDNNEQFF. Variable domain in full (rest from reference TRBV18 and TRBJ2-1): NAGVMQNPRHLVRRRGQEARLRCSPMKGHSHVYWYRQLPEEGLKFMVYLQKENIIDESGMPKERFSAEFPKEGPSILRIQQVVRGDSAAYFCASSPRDNNEQFFGPGTRLTVL.

The chain uses TRBV29-1 and TRBJ1-2; TRBD1 aligns across 11 bases. V lost 6 bases to trimming and J lost 7 bases; unmatched junction nucleotides: 4. Germline V lookup: CDR1 SQVTM, CDR2 ANQGSEA. This CDR3 comprises 12 residues. CDR3 amino acids: CSVRTGGFGYTF. DNA of the CDR3: TGCAGCGTGAGGACAGGGGGCTTTGGCTACACCTTC.

The genes are TRBV10-3 and TRBJ2-1; 7 bases are a match to TRBD1. CDR1 and CDR2 (germline): ENHRY, SYGVKD. The CDR3 length is 12 residues. Trimming took 8 bases from V and 6 from J; bases not matched to a gene: 4. The CDR3 reads CAIPQGCNEQFF. The DNA of the CDR3 is TGTGCCATCCCACAGGGGTGCAATGAGCAGTTCTTC.

This chain joins TRBV7-2 and TRBJ1-5; unclear D gene. V was shortened by 5 bases and J by 7 bases, with 21 bases between the two germline ends. This CDR3 spans 16 amino acids. Per the germline V gene, CDR1 is SGHTA and CDR2 is FQGNSA. CDR3 nucleotide sequence: TGTGCCAGCAGCCGGACGGGAGGCGATCTAGGACAGCCCCAGCATTTT. Its translation: CASSRTGGDLGQPQHF.

This chain uses TRBV2 with TRBJ2-2; 10 bases align to TRBD1. After removal of 2 bases from V and 6 bases from J, the junction contained 3 bases not matched to a gene. This CDR3 is 15 amino acids long. Germline V gene lookup returns CDR1 SNHLY and CDR2 FYNNEI. The CDR3 DNA sequence: TGTGCCAGCAGTGAAATAGGGACAGGGGCCGGGGAGCTGTTTTTT. Amino acids: CASSEIGTGAGELFF.

The V call is TRBV27, the J call TRBJ2-1; 10 positions agree with TRBD2. Germline V lookup: CDR1 MNHEY, CDR2 SMNVEV (reference sequence). Trimming at V came to 3 bases and at J to 4 bases, leaving 6 bases not matched to a gene. CDR3 size: 16 residues. The CDR3 nucleotides are TGTGCCAGCAGTTTGGAAGCGGGAGGGCGATACAATGAGCAGTTCTTC. This gives the protein CASSLEAGGRYNEQFF.

The chain recombines TRBV21-1 with TRBJ1-4; TRBD1 is the table's D call, not checked against the DNA. TRBV21-1 is tagged as a pseudogene. The CDR3 is 13 residues long. The CDR3 loop is CASSKKQGEKLFF. Written as DNA, the CDR3 is TGTGCCAGCAGCAAAAAACAGGGTGAAAAACTGTTTTTT.

V is TRBV29-1 and J is TRBJ2-3; tentatively, D is TRBD1 (5 bases). The germline CDR1 and CDR2 sequences are SQVTM and ANQGSEA. The CDR3 contains 12 residues. The V and J ends lost 6 bases and 2 bases respectively, with 9 bases between them. In nucleotides, the CDR3 is TGCAGCGTATCCAGGGACACAGATACGCAGTATTTT. It specifies CSVSRDTDTQYF.

This rearrangement joins TRBV6-1 to TRBJ1-2; TRBD1 aligns across 10 bases. CDR1 and CDR2 from the germline V gene are MNHNS and SASEGT. V was pared by 0 bases and J by 5 bases, with 9 bases of the junction left unmatched. CDR3 length equals 17 residues. The CDR3 DNA sequence: TGTGCCAGCAGTGAAGCTTTTGGGGACAGGGGAGGTTATGGCTACACCTTC. Protein product: CASSEAFGDRGGYGYTF.

The rearrangement joins TRBV27 to TRBJ2-3; the match to TRBD1 covers 9 bases. Germline V gene data show CDR1 as MNHEY and CDR2 as SMNVEV (reference sequence). J lost 4 bases, V lost 10 bases, and 12 bases had no gene match. The CDR3 sequence is 15 residues long. This CDR3 reads CATNLVGQGSDTQYF. Written as DNA, the CDR3 is TGTGCCACCAACCTGGTCGGACAGGGGTCAGATACGCAGTATTTT.

This sequence joins TRBV4-2 and TRBJ2-6, with 11 bases aligning to TRBD2. The CDR3 loop spans 19 amino acids. The germline gives CDR1 LGHNA, CDR2 YNFKEQ. Losses at the gene ends were 0 bases for V and 2 bases for J; bases not matched to a gene: 6. CDR3 region: CASSQDPSGGLTGANVLTF. CDR3 nucleotides: TGTGCCAGCAGCCAAGATCCTAGCGGGGGGCTGACTGGGGCCAACGTCCTGACTTTC.

V usage is TRBV2 and J usage is TRBJ1-2; D is perhaps TRBD1 (6 bases). The V gene's germline CDR1 is SNHLY and CDR2 FYNNEI. This CDR3 is built from 15 residues. Trimming removed 5 bases from V and 5 bases from J, with 18 bases in between. The CDR3 sequence: CASSPTGYTGYGYTF. The CDR3 nucleotides read TGTGCCAGCAGTCCAACAGGGTACACCGGGTATGGCTACACCTTC.

J is TRBJ1-5 and V is TRBV2, with 8 bases fitting TRBD1. The ends lost 4 bases at V and 4 bases at J; junction bases unmatched: 6. The CDR3 sequence is 15 residues long. From germline, CDR1 is SNHLY and CDR2 FYNNEI. Here the CDR3 reads CASSGTGKGNQPQHF. CDR3 in DNA: TGTGCCAGCAGTGGGACAGGGAAGGGGAATCAGCCCCAGCATTTT.

The chain links TRBV5-6 to TRBJ2-7; 8 bases align to TRBD2. This CDR3 spans 16 amino acids. With 5 bases clipped from V and 2 bases from J, the junction kept 12 bases outside the gene matches. Germline V lookup: CDR1 SGHDT, CDR2 YYEEEE. The CDR3 region is CASRPLLRGAAYEQYF. CDR3 nucleotides: TGTGCCAGCAGGCCCTTATTGCGGGGGGCCGCCTACGAGCAGTACTTC. Complete variable domain (other parts from reference TRBV5-6 and TRBJ2-7): DAGVTQSPTHLIKTRGQQVTLRCSPKSGHDTVSWYQQALGQGPQFIFQYYEEEERQRGNFPDRFSGHQFPNYSSELNVNALLLGDSALYLCASRPLLRGAAYEQYFGPGTRLTVT.

This clone came up a few times. The V and J genes are TRBV19 and TRBJ1-2; TRBD1 matches 8 bases. CDR1 is LNHDA and CDR2 is SQIVND in the germline V gene (reference sequence). There are 15 residues in the CDR3. V was clipped by 4 bases and J by 4 bases; unmatched bases: 8. CDR3 amino acids: CASSTGQAYPYGYTF. The CDR3 nucleotides are TGTGCCAGTAGTACGGGACAGGCCTACCCCTATGGCTACACCTTC. Based on the CDR3 plus reference TRBV19 and TRBJ1-2, the full variable domain is DGGITQSPKYLFRKEGQNVTLSCEQNLNHDAMYWYRQDPGQGLRLIYYSQIVNDFQKGDIAEGYSVSREKKESFPLTVTSAQKNPTAFYLCASSTGQAYPYGYTFGSGTRLTVV.

This clone has just one count. The chain employs TRBV5-1 and TRBJ2-1; no clear D gene. This CDR3 is 14 amino acids long. Germline CDR1 is SGHRS and CDR2 is YFSETQ. Trimming shortened V by 3 bases and J by 1 base, and 8 bases separated the two germline ends. The CDR3 sequence is CASSSGPSYNEQFF. CDR3 in DNA: TGCGCCAGCAGCTCTGGGCCGTCCTACAATGAGCAGTTCTTC.

The rearrangement joins TRBV11-1 to TRBJ2-2, with 10 bases that match TRBD1. The V gene end was trimmed by 10 bases and the J gene end by 7 bases; junction bases not matched to a gene: 9. This CDR3 has 14 residues. CDR1 and CDR2 (germline): SGHAT, FQDESV (reference sequence). CDR3 amino acids: CATRQGAVSGELFF. The CDR3 nucleotides are TGTGCCACACGACAGGGGGCGGTCAGCGGGGAGCTGTTTTTT.

The rearrangement joins TRBV10-3 to TRBJ1-2; TRBD1 matches 7 bases. The CDR3 contains 14 residues. Germline V gene lookup returns CDR1 ENHRY and CDR2 SYGVKD. V was pared by 6 bases and J by 6 bases, with 10 bases of the junction left unmatched. CDR3 residues: CAIRSDRLSHGYTF. CDR3 coding DNA: TGTGCCATCAGATCGGACAGGCTTAGCCATGGCTACACCTTC.

CDR3 coding DNA: TGTGCCAGCAGTGAGCTAGCGGGGGGGCTAAGTGAGCAGTTCTTC. It codes for CASSELAGGLSEQFF. The chain employs TRBV6-4 and TRBJ2-1; 12 bases align to TRBD2. Germline V lookup: CDR1 MRHNA, CDR2 SNTAGT. This CDR3 contains 15 residues. The ends lost 3 bases at V and 9 bases at J; junction bases unmatched: 6.

This clone was seen repeatedly, ten times or more. The rearrangement uses TRBV5-1 and TRBJ1-4, with 7 bases fitting TRBD1. The germline CDR1 and CDR2 sequences are SGHRS and YFSETQ. V shed 0 bases and J 7 bases; nucleotides not matched to a gene: 3. This CDR3 region has 14 residues. The CDR3 loop is CASSLEGGSEKLFF. The CDR3 DNA follows: TGCGCCAGCAGCTTGGAAGGGGGCAGTGAAAAACTGTTTTTT.

The chain is built from TRBV27 and TRBJ2-7, with 11 bases fitting TRBD2. V lost 7 bases and J lost 6; bases outside the gene matches: 5. The CDR3 contains 13 residues. The germline V gene encodes CDR1 MNHEY and CDR2 SMNVEV (reference sequence). The CDR3, as DNA: TGTGCCAGCACTGGGACTAGCGGCGTCGAGCAGTACTTC. Amino acid sequence: CASTGTSGVEQYF.

The DNA for the CDR3 is TGTGCCAGCAGAGAGACAGGGGAAATTGAAGATGAAAAACTGTTTTTT. Residues: CASRETGEIEDEKLFF. This rearrangement joins TRBV2 to TRBJ1-4; 8 bases match TRBD1. The trim removed 6 bases at V and 6 bases at J, leaving 12 bases unmatched. CDR1 and CDR2 from the germline V gene are SNHLY and FYNNEI. This CDR3 is built from 16 residues.

This clone occurred once. This chain links TRBV11-2 with TRBJ2-7; D is possibly TRBD1 (5 bases). The CDR3 has 12 amino acids. Germline CDR1 SGHAT, CDR2 FQNNGV. The V and J ends lost 5 bases and 4 bases respectively, with 9 bases between them. The CDR3 is CASSPGIYEQYF. CDR3 bases: TGTGCCAGCAGCCCAGGGATTTACGAGCAGTACTTC. Filled out from reference TRBV11-2 and TRBJ2-7, the complete variable domain reads EAGVAQSPRYKIIEKRQSVAFWCNPISGHATLYWYQQILGQGPKLLIQFQNNGVVDDSQLPKDRFSAERLKGVDSTLKIQPAKLEDSAVYLCASSPGIYEQYFGPGTRLTVT.

The V gene is TRBV4-3, the J gene TRBJ2-7; possibly TRBD2 for D (6 bases). The CDR3 is made up of 13 amino acids. Trimming pared 4 bases from V and 3 bases from J, leaving 10 bases between. Germline V gene data show CDR1 as LGHNA and CDR2 as YSLEER. CDR3: CASSLAVNYEQYF. CDR3 bases: TGCGCCAGCAGCCTAGCGGTAAACTACGAGCAGTACTTC.

V gene TRBV7-9 combines with J gene TRBJ1-1; D remains ambiguous. This CDR3 is 14 amino acids long. V gave up 5 bases and J gave up 1 base, with 11 bases separating them. Germline V gene lookup returns CDR1 SEHNR and CDR2 FQNEAQ (reference sequence). The CDR3 here is CASSLPPGNTEAFF. The CDR3 DNA is TGTGCCAGCAGCCTGCCCCCGGGGAACACTGAAGCTTTCTTT.